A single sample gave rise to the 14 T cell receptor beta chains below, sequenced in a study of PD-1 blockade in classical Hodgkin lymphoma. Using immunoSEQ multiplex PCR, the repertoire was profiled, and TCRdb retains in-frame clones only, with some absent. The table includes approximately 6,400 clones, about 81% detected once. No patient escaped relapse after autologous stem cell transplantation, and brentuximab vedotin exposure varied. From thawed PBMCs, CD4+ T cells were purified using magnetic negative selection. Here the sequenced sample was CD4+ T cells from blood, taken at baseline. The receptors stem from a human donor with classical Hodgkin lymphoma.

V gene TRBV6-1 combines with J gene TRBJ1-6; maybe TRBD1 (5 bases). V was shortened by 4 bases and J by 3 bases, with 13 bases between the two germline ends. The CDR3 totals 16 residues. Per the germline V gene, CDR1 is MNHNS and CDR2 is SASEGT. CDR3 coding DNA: TGTGCCAGCAGTGGAACGGGACTGATCTATAATTCACCCCTCCACTTT. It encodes CASSGTGLIYNSPLHF.

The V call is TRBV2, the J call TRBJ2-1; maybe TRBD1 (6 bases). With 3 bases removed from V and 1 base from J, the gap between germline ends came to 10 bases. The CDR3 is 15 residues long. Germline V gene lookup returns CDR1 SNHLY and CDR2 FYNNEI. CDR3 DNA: TGTGCCAGCAGTGAGATGGGGGCGTCCTACAATGAGCAGTTCTTC. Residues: CASSEMGASYNEQFF. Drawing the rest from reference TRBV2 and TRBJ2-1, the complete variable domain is EPEVTQTPSHQVTQMGQEVILRCVPISNHLYFYWYRQILGQKVEFLVSFYNNEISEKSEIFDDQFSVERPDGSNFTLKIRSTKLEDSAMYFCASSEMGASYNEQFFGPGTRLTVL.

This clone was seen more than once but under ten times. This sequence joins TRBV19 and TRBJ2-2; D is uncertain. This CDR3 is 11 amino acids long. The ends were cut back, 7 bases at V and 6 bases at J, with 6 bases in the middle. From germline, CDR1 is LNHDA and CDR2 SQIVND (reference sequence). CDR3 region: CASTQAGELFF. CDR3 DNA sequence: TGTGCCAGTACCCAGGCCGGGGAGCTGTTTTTT.

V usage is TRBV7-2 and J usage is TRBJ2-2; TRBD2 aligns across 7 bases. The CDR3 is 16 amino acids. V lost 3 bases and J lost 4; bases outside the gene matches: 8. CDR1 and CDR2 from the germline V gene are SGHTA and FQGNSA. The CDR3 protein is CASSFSGTMITGELFF. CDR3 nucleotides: TGTGCCAGCAGCTTTTCCGGGACTATGATCACCGGGGAGCTGTTTTTT.

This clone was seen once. CDR3 amino acids: CASSYSLSGSYNEQFF. CDR3 DNA sequence: TGTGCCAGCAGTTACTCTCTGTCGGGGTCCTACAATGAGCAGTTCTTC. This chain uses TRBV6-5 with TRBJ2-1; D possibly corresponds to TRBD2 (5 bases). Trimming removed 0 bases from V and 1 base from J, with 10 bases in between. CDR3 size: 16 residues. Per the germline V gene, CDR1 is MNHEY and CDR2 is SVGAGI.

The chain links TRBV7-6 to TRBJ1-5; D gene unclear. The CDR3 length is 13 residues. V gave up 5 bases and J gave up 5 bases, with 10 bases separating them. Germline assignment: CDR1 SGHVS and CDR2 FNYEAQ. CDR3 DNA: TGTGCCAGCAGCCTTAATTCCGATCAGCCCCAGCATTTT. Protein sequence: CASSLNSDQPQHF.

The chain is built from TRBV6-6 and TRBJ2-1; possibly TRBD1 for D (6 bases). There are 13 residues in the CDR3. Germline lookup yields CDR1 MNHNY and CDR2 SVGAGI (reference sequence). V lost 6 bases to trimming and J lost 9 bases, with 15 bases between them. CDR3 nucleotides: TGTGCCAGCAGCGGCGACAGGTCCCGTGAGCAGTTCTTC. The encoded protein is CASSGDRSREQFF.

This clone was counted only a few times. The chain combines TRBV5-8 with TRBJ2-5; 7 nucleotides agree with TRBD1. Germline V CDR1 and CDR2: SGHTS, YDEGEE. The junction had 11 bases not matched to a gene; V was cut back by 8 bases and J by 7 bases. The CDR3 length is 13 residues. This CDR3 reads CASTNRGVWTQYF. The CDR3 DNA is TGTGCCAGTACTAACAGGGGAGTGTGGACCCAGTACTTC.

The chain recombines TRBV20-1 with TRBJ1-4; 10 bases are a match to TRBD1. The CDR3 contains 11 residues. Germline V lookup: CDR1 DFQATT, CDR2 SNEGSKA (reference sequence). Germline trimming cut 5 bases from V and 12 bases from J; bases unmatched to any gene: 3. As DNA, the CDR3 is TGCAGTGCTTTGGACAGGGGGGAACTGTTTTTT. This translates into CSALDRGELFF.

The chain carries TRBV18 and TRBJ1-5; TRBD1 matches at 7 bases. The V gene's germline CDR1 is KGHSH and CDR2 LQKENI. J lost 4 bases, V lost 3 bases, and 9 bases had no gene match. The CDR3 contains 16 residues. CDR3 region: CASSPDRDGVNQPQHF. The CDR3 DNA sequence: TGTGCCAGCTCACCTGACAGGGACGGAGTAAATCAGCCCCAGCATTTT.

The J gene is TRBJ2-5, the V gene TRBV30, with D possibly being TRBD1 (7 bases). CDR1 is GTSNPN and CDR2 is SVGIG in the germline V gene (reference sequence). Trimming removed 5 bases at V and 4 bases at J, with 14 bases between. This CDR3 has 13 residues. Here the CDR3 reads CAWGGGRGETQYF. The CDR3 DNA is TGTGCCTGGGGAGGGGGCAGGGGAGAGACCCAGTACTTC.

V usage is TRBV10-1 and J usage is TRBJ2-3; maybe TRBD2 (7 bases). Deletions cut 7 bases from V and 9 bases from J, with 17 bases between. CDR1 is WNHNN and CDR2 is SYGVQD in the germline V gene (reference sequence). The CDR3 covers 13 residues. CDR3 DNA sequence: TGCGCCAGCACAGGCGGGGGCTCGGGGACGCAGTATTTT. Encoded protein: CASTGGGSGTQYF.

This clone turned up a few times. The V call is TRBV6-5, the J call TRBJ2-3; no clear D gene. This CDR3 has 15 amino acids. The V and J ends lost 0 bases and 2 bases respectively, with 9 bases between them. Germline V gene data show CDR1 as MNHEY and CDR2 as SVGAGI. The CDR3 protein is CASSYSGLDTDTQYF. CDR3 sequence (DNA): TGTGCCAGCAGTTACTCTGGTCTCGACACAGATACGCAGTATTTT.

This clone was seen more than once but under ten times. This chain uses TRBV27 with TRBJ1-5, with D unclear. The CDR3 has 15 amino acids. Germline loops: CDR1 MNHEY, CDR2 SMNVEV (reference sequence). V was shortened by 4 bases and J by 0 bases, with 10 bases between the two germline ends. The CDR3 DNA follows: TGTGCCAGCAGTTGGGCCATAGATAGCAATCAGCCCCAGCATTTT. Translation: CASSWAIDSNQPQHF.